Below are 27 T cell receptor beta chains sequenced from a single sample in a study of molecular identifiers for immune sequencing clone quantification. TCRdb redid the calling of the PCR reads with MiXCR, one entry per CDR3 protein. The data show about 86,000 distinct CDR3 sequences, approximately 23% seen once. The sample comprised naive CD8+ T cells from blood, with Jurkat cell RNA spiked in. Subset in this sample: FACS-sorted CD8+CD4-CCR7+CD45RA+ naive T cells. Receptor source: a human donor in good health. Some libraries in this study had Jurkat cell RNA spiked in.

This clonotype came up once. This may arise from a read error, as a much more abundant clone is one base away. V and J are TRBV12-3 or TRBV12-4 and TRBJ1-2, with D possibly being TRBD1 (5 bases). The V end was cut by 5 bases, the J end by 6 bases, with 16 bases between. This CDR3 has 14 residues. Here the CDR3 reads CASSPPWGVDGYTF. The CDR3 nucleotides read TGTGCCAGCAGTCCACCCTGGGGCGTAGATGGCTACACCTTC.

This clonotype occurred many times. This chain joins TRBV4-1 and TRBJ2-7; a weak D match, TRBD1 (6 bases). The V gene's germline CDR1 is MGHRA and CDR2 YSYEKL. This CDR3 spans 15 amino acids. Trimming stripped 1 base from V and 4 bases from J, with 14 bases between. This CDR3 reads CASSQVNRVGYEQYF. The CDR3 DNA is TGCGCCAGCAGCCAAGTTAACAGGGTGGGGTACGAGCAGTACTTC.

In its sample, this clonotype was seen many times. The CDR3 region has the DNA TGTGCCAGCAGCCTGCGGACACAGGGGTCCGCCGAGCAGTACTTC. This sequence encodes CASSLRTQGSAEQYF. The chain joins TRBV13 to TRBJ2-7, with TRBD1 identical over 7 bases. The ends lost 5 bases at V and 6 bases at J; junction bases unmatched: 13. The CDR3 totals 15 residues. Germline V CDR1 and CDR2: PRHDT, FYEKMQ (reference sequence).

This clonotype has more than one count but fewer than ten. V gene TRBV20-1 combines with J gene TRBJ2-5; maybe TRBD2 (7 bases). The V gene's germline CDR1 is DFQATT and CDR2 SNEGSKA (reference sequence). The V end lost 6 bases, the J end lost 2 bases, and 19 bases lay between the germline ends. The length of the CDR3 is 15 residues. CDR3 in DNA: TGCAGTGCCCAAAGGGGGGGCAGGCAACAAGAGACCCAGTACTTC. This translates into CSAQRGGRQQETQYF.

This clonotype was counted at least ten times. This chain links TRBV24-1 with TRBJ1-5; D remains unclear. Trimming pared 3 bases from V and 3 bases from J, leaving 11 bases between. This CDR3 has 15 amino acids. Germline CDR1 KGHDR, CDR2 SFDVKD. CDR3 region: CATSDSRQPNQPQHF. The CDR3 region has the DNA TGTGCCACCAGTGATAGCAGGCAGCCCAATCAGCCCCAGCATTTT.

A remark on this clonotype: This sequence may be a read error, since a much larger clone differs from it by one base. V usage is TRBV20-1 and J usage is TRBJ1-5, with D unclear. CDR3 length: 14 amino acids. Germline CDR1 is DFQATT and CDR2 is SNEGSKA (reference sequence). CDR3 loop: CSARDEIGNQPQQF. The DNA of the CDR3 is TGCAGTGCTAGAGATGAGATCGGCAATCAGCCCCAGCAATTT.

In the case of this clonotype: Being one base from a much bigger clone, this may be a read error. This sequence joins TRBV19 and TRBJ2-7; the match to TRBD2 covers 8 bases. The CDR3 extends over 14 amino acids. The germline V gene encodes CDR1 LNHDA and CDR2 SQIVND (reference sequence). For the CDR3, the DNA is TGTGTCAGTAGTATAACTAGCGGTTCCTACGAGCAGTACTTC. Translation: CVSSITSGSYEQYF.

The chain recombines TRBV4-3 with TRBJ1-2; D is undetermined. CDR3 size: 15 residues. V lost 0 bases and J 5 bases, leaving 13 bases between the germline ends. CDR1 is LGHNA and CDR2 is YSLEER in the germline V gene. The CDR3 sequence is CASSQDLVTVYGYTF. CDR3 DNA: TGCGCCAGCAGCCAAGATTTGGTCACAGTTTATGGCTACACCTTC.

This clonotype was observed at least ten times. The chain's CDR3 is CSVEGSGRPRDTQYF. As DNA, the CDR3 is TGCAGCGTTGAAGGTAGCGGGAGACCCCGAGATACGCAGTATTTT. This rearrangement joins TRBV29-1 to TRBJ2-3; 9 bases are a match to TRBD2. J was trimmed by 5 bases and V by 1 base; bases with no gene match: 7. Germline assignment: CDR1 SQVTM and CDR2 ANQGSEA. This CDR3 is built from 15 residues.

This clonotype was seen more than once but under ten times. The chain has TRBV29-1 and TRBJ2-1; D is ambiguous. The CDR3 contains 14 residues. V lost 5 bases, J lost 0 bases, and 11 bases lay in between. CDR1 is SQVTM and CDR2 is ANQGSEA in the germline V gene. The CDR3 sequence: CSVMRPSSYNEQFF. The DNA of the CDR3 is TGCAGCGTTATGCGGCCTAGCTCCTACAATGAGCAGTTCTTC.

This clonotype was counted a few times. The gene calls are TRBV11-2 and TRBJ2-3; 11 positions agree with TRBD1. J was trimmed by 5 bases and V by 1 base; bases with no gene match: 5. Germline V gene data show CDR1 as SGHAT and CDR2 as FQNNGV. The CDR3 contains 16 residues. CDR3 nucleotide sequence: TGTGCCAGCAGCTTAGGAGGACAGGGGGCCGAAGATACGCAGTATTTT. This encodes CASSLGGQGAEDTQYF.

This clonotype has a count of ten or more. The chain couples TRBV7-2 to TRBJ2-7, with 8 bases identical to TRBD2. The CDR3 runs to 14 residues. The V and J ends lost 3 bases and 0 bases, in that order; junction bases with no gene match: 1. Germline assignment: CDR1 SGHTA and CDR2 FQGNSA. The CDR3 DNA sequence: TGTGCCAGCAGCTTTGGGACTAGCTCCTACGAGCAGTACTTC. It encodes CASSFGTSSYEQYF.

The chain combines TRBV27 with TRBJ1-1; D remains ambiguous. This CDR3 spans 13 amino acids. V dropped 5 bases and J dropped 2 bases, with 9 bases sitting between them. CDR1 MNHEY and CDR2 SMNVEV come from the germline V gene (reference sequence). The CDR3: CASSLQVNTEAFF. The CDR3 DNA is TGTGCCAGCAGTCTACAAGTAAACACTGAAGCTTTCTTT.

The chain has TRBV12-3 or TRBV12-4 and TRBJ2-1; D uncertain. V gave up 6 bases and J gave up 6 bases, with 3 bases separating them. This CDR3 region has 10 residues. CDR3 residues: CASRGNEQFF. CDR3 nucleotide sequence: TGTGCCAGCAGGGGCAATGAGCAGTTCTTC.

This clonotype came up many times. CDR3 sequence: CASIQAQARGTDTQYF. The CDR3 DNA is TGTGCCAGCATCCAGGCCCAGGCACGAGGTACAGATACGCAGTATTTT. V usage is TRBV28 and J usage is TRBJ2-3; no firm D call. V was clipped by 7 bases and J by 3 bases, with 20 bases between them. Per germline, CDR1 MDHEN and CDR2 SYDVKM. This CDR3 spans 16 amino acids.

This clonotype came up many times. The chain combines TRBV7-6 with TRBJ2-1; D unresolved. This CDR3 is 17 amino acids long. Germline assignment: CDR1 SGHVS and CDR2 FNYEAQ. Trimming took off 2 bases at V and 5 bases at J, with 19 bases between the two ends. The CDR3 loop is CASSLSPLLGPNNEQFF. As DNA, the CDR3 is TGTGCCAGCAGCTTAAGTCCCCTACTGGGCCCCAACAATGAGCAGTTCTTC. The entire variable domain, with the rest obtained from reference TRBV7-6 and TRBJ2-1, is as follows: GAGVSQSPRYKVTKRGQDVALRCDPISGHVSLYWYRQALGQGPEFLTYFNYEAQQDKSGLPNDRFSAERPEGSISTLTIQRTEQRDSAMYRCASSLSPLLGPNNEQFFGPGTRLTVL.

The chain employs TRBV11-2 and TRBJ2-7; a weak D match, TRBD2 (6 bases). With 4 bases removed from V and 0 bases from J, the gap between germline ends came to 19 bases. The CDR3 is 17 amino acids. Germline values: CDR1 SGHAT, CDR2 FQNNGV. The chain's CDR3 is CASSSGPGLTSSYEQYF. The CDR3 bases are TGTGCCAGCAGCTCTGGACCGGGACTGACGAGCTCCTACGAGCAGTACTTC.

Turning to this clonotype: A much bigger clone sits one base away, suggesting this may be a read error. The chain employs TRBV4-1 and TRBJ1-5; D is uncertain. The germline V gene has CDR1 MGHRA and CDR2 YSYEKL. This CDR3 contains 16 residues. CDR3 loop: CARSQAPRRGNQPQHF. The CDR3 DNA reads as TGCGCCCGCAGCCAAGCCCCACGTAGAGGCAATCAGCCCCAGCATTTT.

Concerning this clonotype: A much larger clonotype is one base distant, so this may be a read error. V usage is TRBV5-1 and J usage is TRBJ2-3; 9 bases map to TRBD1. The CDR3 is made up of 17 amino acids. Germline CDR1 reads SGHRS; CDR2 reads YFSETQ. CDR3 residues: CASGPGQGTPSTDTEYF. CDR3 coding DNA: TGCGCCAGCGGACCGGGACAGGGAACCCCTAGCACAGATACGGAGTATTTT.

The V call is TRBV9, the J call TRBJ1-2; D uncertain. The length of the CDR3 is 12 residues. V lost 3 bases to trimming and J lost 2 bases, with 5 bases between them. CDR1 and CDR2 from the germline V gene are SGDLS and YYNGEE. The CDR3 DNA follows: TGTGCCAGCAGCGGGAGAAACTATGGCTACACCTTC. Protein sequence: CASSGRNYGYTF.

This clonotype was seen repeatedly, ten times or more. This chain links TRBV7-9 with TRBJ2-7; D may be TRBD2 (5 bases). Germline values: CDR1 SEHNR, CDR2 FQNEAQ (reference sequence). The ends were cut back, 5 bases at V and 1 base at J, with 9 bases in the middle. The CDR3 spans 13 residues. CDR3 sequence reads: CASSPEVSYEQYF. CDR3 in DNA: TGTGCCAGCAGCCCGGAGGTTTCCTACGAGCAGTACTTC.

CDR3 in amino acids: CSARDLKGLGDEQFF. The CDR3 DNA sequence: TGCAGTGCTAGAGATCTGAAGGGGCTCGGGGATGAGCAGTTCTTC. The gene calls are TRBV20-1 and TRBJ2-1; D is possibly TRBD1 or TRBD2 (5 bases each). CDR3 size: 15 residues. V dropped 0 bases and J dropped 8 bases, with 17 bases sitting between them. CDR1 is DFQATT, CDR2 SNEGSKA, per germline (reference sequence).

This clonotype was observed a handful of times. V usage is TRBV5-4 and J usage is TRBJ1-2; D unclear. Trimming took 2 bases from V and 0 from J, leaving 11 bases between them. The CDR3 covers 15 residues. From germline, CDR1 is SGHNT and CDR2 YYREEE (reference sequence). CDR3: CASSLASEANYGYTF. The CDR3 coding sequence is TGTGCCAGCAGCTTAGCATCTGAAGCTAACTATGGCTACACCTTC.

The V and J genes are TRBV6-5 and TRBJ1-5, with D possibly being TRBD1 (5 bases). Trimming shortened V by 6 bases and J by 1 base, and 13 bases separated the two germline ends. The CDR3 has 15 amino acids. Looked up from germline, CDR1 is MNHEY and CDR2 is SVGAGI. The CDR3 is CASSNRDGSNQPQHF. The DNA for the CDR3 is TGTGCCAGCAGCAACCGGGACGGAAGCAATCAGCCCCAGCATTTT.

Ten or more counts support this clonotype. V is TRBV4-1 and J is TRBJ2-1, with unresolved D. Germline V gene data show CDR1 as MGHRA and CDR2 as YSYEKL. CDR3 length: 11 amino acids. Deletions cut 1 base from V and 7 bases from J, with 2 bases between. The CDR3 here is CASSQGNEQFF. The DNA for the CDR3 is TGCGCCAGCAGCCAAGGGAATGAGCAGTTCTTC.

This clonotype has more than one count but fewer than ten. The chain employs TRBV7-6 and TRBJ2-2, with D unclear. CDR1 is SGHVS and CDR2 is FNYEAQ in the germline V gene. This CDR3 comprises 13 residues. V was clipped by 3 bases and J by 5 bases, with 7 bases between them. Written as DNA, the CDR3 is TGTGCCAGCAGCTTCACGGAAACCGGGGAGCTGTTTTTT. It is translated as CASSFTETGELFF.

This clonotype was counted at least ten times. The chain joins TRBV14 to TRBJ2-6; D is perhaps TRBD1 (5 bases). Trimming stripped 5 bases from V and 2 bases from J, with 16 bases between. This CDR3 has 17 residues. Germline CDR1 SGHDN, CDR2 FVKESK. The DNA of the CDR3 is TGTGCCAGCAGCTTAAAGGACACCCCTCCTGGGGCCAACGTCCTGACTTTC. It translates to CASSLKDTPPGANVLTF.